Following are 13 T cell receptor beta chains from one sample sequenced in a study of blood T cell repertoires in COVID-19 (dated by TCRdb to 2018 to 2021). The receptor library was made with the immunoSEQ multiplex PCR assay. Not all clones reach the TCRdb copy of this immuneACCESS table, which keeps in-frame sequences only. Checked studies attribute under half of the gap to unresolved V genes and leave the rest unexplained. In this sample the table shows over 150,000 clones, 80% to 90% of which occur a single time. Jointly, the top ten make up approximately 2% of the sample. The specimen was peripheral blood. The receptor set was obtained from a man aged 18 to 29 who had recovered from COVID-19.

This chain links TRBV5-4 with TRBJ2-7; TRBD2 aligns across 7 bases. The length of the CDR3 is 13 residues. Unmatched junction bases numbered 3, after V lost 3 bases and J lost 3 bases. CDR1 and CDR2 from the germline V gene are SGHNT and YYREEE (reference sequence). The CDR3 spells CASSSRTSYEQYF. The CDR3, as DNA: TGTGCCAGCAGCTCCAGGACTAGCTACGAGCAGTACTTC.

V and J are TRBV9 and TRBJ1-3, with 8 bases matching TRBD1. This CDR3 has 15 amino acids. The V segment lost 3 bases and the J segment 2 bases; nucleotides outside the gene matches: 4. Germline V CDR1 and CDR2: SGDLS, YYNGEE. CDR3 sequence: CASSATGAAGNTIYF. CDR3 in DNA: TGTGCCAGCAGCGCGACAGGGGCCGCTGGAAACACCATATATTTT.

The CDR3 DNA reads as TGTGCCAGCAGCCCTTTTCTGGGGCGAAACAATGAGCAGTTCTTC. Translated, it gives CASSPFLGRNNEQFF. The V call is TRBV7-2, the J call TRBJ2-1; D possibly corresponds to TRBD1 (5 bases). CDR3 size: 15 residues. Trimming took 5 bases from V and 5 from J, leaving 16 bases between them. Germline CDR1 and CDR2: SGHTA and FQGNSA.

Only a few counts were recorded for this clone. V and J are TRBV3-1 (or the pseudogene TRBV3-2) and TRBJ2-1; the D gene is possibly TRBD2 (6 bases). CDR1 is LGHDT, CDR2 YNNKEL, per germline (reference sequence). The V gene lost 6 bases and the J gene lost 7 bases, with 16 bases spanning the gap. The length of the CDR3 is 14 residues. CDR3 protein: CASSSLAGWNEQFF. The DNA for the CDR3 is TGTGCCAGCAGTTCCCTGGCGGGGTGGAATGAGCAGTTCTTC.

The V and J genes are TRBV5-6 and TRBJ1-5, with 10 positions matching TRBD1. The germline CDR1 and CDR2 sequences are SGHDT and YYEEEE. The CDR3 covers 14 residues. Trimming cost V 4 bases and J 6 bases; bases outside gene matches: 4. The CDR3: CASSRTGGVQPQHF. The CDR3 bases are TGTGCCAGCAGCCGGACAGGGGGGGTTCAGCCCCAGCATTTT. Full variable domain (rest looked up from reference TRBV5-6 and TRBJ1-5): DAGVTQSPTHLIKTRGQQVTLRCSPKSGHDTVSWYQQALGQGPQFIFQYYEEEERQRGNFPDRFSGHQFPNYSSELNVNALLLGDSALYLCASSRTGGVQPQHFGDGTRLSIL.

This chain uses TRBV20-1 with TRBJ1-2, with 9 nucleotides matching TRBD1. CDR3 size: 16 residues. V was clipped by 3 bases and J by 4 bases; unmatched bases: 12. Germline loops: CDR1 DFQATT, CDR2 SNEGSKA (reference sequence). In DNA form, the CDR3 reads TGCAGTGCTAGTGGGTCTCCGGGACAGGGTCTCTATGGCTACACCTTC. Its protein product is CSASGSPGQGLYGYTF.

The rearrangement uses TRBV2 and TRBJ2-7; 14 bases line up with TRBD2. V was clipped by 6 bases and J by 6 bases; unmatched bases: 10. From germline, CDR1 is SNHLY and CDR2 FYNNEI. The CDR3 sequence is 16 residues long. CDR3 coding DNA: TGTGCCAGCAGCCTCATGACTAGCGGGAGGGCAGGCGAGCAGTACTTC. Its translation is CASSLMTSGRAGEQYF.

The chain combines TRBV4-1 with TRBJ1-6; D uncertain. Germline CDR1 reads MGHRA; CDR2 reads YSYEKL. This CDR3 has 16 amino acids. Trimming removed 1 base at V and 9 bases at J, with 16 bases between. CDR3 nucleotide sequence: TGCGCCAGCAGCCAAGTTCGGCCCAACGGCGGTTCACCCCTCCACTTT. Protein sequence: CASSQVRPNGGSPLHF.

The sample holds one count of this clone. The chain combines TRBV3-1 (or the pseudogene TRBV3-2) with TRBJ2-2; 8 nucleotides align to TRBD2. This CDR3 comprises 17 residues. With 0 bases clipped from V and 1 base from J, the junction kept 4 bases outside the gene matches. Germline V gene lookup returns CDR1 LGHDT and CDR2 YNNKEL (reference sequence). As DNA, the CDR3 is TGTGCCAGCAGCCAAGAAGGGCGGGAGGAGAACACCGGGGAGCTGTTTTTT. Protein sequence: CASSQEGREENTGELFF.

V usage is TRBV6-2 or TRBV6-3 and J usage is TRBJ1-1, with D tentatively TRBD1 (5 bases). The CDR3 loop spans 13 amino acids. Germline CDR1 is MNHEY and CDR2 is SVGEGT. V was cut by 2 bases and J by 1 base, with 5 bases left in between. The CDR3 nucleotides are TGTGCCAGCAGTTACAGGGGGAACACTGAAGCTTTCTTT. Protein sequence: CASSYRGNTEAFF.

The chain joins TRBV7-2 to TRBJ2-2, with D perhaps TRBD2 (6 bases). The CDR3 spans 15 residues. The ends were cut back, 2 bases at V and 7 bases at J, with 14 bases in the middle. Per germline, CDR1 SGHTA and CDR2 FQGNSA. As DNA, the CDR3 is TGTGCCAGCAGCTTATTTTCGGGGGTCATCGGGGAGCTGTTTTTT. Translating gives CASSLFSGVIGELFF.

The chain is built from TRBV18 and TRBJ2-1; 7 nucleotides align to TRBD2. This CDR3 contains 13 residues. Germline CDR1 reads KGHSH; CDR2 reads LQKENI. J gave up 2 bases and V 8 bases, and 3 bases lay outside the gene matches. As DNA, the CDR3 is TGTGCCAGCCGGCTAGCGGCCTACAATGAGCAGTTCTTC. It yields the protein CASRLAAYNEQFF.

The rearrangement uses TRBV11-2 and TRBJ2-1; no definite D call. This CDR3 is built from 16 residues. CDR1 is SGHAT and CDR2 is FQNNGV in the germline V gene. The germline V and J ends were trimmed by 5 bases and 0 bases, with 14 bases remaining between them. Written as DNA, the CDR3 is TGTGCCAGCAGCCCTATTAAACCGAGCTCCTACAATGAGCAGTTCTTC. It specifies CASSPIKPSSYNEQFF.